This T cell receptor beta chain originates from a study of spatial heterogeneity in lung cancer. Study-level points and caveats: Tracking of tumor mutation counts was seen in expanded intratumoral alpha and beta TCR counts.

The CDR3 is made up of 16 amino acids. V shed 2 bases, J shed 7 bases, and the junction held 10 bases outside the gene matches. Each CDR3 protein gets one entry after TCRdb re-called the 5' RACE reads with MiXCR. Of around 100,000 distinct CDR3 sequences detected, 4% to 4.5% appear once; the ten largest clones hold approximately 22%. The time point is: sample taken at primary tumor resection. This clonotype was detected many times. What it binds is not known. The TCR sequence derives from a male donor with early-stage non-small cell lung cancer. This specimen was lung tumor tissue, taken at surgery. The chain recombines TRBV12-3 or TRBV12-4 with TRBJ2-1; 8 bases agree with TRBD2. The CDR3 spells CASSLRLAGNRNEQFF. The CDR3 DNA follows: TGTGCCAGCAGTTTAAGGTTAGCGGGGAATAGAAATGAGCAGTTCTTC.